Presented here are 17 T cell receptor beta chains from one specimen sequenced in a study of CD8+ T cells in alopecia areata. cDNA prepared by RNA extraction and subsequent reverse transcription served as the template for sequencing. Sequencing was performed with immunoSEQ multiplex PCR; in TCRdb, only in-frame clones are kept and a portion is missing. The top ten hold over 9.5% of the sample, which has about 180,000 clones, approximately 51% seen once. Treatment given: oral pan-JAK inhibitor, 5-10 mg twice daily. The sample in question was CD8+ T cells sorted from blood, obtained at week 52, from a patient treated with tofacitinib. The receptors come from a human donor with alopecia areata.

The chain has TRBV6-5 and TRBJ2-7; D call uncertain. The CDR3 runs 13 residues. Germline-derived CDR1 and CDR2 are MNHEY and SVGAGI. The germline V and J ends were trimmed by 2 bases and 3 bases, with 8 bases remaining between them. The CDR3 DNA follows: TGTGCCAGCAGTTACGGTAGGAACTACGAGCAGTACTTC. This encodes CASSYGRNYEQYF.

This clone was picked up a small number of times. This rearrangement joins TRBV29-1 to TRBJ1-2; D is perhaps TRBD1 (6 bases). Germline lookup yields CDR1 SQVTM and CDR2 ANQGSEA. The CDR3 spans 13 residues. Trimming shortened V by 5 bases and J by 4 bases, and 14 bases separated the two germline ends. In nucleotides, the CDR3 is TGCAGCGTTTGGACAGATACGTTCTATGGCTACACCTTC. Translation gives CSVWTDTFYGYTF.

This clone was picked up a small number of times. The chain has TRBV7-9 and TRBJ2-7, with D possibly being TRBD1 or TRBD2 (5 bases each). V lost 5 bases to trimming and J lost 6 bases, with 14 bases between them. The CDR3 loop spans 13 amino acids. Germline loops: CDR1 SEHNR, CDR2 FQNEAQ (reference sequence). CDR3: CASSVGPRGEQYF. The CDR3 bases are TGTGCCAGCAGCGTCGGACCGAGGGGCGAGCAGTACTTC.

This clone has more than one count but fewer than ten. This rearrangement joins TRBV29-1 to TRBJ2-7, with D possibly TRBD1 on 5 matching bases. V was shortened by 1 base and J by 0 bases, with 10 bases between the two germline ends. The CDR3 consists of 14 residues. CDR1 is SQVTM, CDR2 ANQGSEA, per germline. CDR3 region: CSVEAFQGSYEQYF. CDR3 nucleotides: TGCAGCGTTGAAGCTTTCCAGGGCTCCTACGAGCAGTACTTC.

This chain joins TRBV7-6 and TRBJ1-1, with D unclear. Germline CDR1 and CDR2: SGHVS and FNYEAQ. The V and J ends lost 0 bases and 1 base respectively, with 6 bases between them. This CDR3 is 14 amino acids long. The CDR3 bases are TGTGCCAGCAGCTTAGCGGCAGCGAACACTGAAGCTTTCTTT. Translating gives CASSLAAANTEAFF. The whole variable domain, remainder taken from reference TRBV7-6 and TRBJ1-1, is GAGVSQSPRYKVTKRGQDVALRCDPISGHVSLYWYRQALGQGPEFLTYFNYEAQQDKSGLPNDRFSAERPEGSISTLTIQRTEQRDSAMYRCASSLAAANTEAFFGQGTRLTVV.

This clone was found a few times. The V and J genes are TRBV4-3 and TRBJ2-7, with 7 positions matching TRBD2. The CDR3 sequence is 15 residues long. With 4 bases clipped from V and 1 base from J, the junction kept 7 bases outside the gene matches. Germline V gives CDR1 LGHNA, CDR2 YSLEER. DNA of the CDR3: TGCGCCAGCAGCCTTGGGGCTAGCGGATCCTACGAGCAGTACTTC. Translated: CASSLGASGSYEQYF.

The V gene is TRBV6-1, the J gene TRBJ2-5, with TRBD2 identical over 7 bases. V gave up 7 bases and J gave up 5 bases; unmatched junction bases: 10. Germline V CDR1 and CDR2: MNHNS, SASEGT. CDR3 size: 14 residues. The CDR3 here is CASNNGGSLETQYF. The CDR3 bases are TGTGCCAGCAATAACGGGGGGAGTTTGGAGACCCAGTACTTC.

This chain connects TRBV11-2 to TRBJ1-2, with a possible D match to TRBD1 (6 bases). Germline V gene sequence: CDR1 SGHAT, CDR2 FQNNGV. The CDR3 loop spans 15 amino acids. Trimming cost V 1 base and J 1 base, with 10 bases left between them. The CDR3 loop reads CASSLAGESNYGYTF. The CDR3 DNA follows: TGTGCCAGCAGCTTAGCAGGGGAAAGTAACTATGGCTACACCTTC.

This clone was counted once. The CDR3 DNA is TGTGCCAGCAGTGTGATCCGCAGCACAGATACGCAGTATTTT. Protein: CASSVIRSTDTQYF. The chain combines TRBV2 with TRBJ2-3; D is unclear. The germline gives CDR1 SNHLY, CDR2 FYNNEI. The V end lost 4 bases, the J end lost 0 bases, and 8 bases lay between the germline ends. The CDR3 is 14 residues long.

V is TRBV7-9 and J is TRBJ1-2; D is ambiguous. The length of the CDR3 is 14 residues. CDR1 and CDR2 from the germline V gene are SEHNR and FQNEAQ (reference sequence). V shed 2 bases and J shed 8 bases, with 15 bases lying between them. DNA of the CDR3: TGTGCCAGCAGCTTAATCAATATCGCGCCGGGCTACACCTTC. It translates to CASSLINIAPGYTF.

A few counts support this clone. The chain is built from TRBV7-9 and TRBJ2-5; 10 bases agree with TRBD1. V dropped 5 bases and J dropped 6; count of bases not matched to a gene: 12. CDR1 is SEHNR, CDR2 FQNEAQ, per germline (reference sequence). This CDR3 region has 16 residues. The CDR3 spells CASSLIGDRGTKTQYF. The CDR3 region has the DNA TGTGCCAGCAGCCTCATCGGGGACAGGGGTACGAAGACCCAGTACTTC.

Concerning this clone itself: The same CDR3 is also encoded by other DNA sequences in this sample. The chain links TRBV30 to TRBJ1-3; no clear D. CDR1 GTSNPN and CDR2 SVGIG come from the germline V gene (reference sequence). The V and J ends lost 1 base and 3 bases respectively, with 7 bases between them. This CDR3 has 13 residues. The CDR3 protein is CAWSASSGNTIYF. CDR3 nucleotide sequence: TGTGCCTGGAGTGCCTCTAGTGGAAACACCATATATTTT.

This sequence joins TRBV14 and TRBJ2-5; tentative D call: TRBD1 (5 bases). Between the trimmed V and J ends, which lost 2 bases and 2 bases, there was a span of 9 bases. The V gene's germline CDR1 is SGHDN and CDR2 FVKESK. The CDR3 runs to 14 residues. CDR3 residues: CASSQQGWQETQYF. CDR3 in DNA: TGTGCCAGCAGCCAACAGGGTTGGCAAGAGACCCAGTACTTC.

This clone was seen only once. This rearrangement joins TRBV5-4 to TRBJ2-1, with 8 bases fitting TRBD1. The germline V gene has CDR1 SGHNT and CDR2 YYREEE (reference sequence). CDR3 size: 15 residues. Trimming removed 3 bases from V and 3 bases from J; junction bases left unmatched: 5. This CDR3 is CASSSKTGDYNEQFF. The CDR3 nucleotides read TGTGCCAGCAGCTCGAAGACAGGGGACTACAATGAGCAGTTCTTC.

This CDR3 reads CASSSGERGAYNEQFF. The CDR3 nucleotides read TGCGCCAGCAGCTCAGGGGAGCGGGGGGCATACAATGAGCAGTTCTTC. This chain joins TRBV5-1 and TRBJ2-1; 9 bases line up with TRBD2. There are 16 residues in the CDR3. The junction had 8 bases not matched to a gene; V was cut back by 3 bases and J by 4 bases. CDR1 SGHRS and CDR2 YFSETQ come from the germline V gene.

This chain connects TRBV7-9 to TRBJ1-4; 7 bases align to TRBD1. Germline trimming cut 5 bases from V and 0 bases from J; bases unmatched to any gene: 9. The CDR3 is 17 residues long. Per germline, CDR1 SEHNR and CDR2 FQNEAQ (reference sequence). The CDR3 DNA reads TGTGCCAGCAGCCAAGCTCACAGGGGCGCAACTAATGAAAAACTGTTTTTT. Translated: CASSQAHRGATNEKLFF. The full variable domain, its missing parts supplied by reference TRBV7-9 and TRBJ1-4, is DTGVSQNPRHKITKRGQNVTFRCDPISEHNRLYWYRQTLGQGPEFLTYFQNEAQLEKSRLLSDRFSAERPKGSFSTLEIQRTEQGDSAMYLCASSQAHRGATNEKLFFGSGTQLSVL.

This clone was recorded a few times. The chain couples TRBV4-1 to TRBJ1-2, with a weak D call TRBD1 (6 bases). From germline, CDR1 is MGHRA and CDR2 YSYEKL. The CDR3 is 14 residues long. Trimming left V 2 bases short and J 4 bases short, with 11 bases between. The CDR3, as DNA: TGCGCCAGCAGCCAAAGAGGGGGTACCTATGGCTACACCTTC. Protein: CASSQRGGTYGYTF.